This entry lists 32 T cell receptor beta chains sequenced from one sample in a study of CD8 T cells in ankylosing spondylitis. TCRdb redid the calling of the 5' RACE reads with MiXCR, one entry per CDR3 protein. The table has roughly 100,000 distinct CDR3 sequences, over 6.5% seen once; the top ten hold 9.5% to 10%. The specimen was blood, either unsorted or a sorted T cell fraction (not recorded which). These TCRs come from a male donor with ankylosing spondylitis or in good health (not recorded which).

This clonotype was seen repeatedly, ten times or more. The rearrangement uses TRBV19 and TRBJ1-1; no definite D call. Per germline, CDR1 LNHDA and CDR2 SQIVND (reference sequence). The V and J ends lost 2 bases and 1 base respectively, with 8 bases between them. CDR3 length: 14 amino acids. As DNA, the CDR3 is TGTGCCAGTAGTATACGGCATCCGAACACTGAAGCTTTCTTT. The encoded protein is CASSIRHPNTEAFF. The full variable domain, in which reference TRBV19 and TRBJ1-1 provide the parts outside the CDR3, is DGGITQSPKYLFRKEGQNVTLSCEQNLNHDAMYWYRQDPGQGLRLIYYSQIVNDFQKGDIAEGYSVSREKKESFPLTVTSAQKNPTAFYLCASSIRHPNTEAFFGQGTRLTVV.

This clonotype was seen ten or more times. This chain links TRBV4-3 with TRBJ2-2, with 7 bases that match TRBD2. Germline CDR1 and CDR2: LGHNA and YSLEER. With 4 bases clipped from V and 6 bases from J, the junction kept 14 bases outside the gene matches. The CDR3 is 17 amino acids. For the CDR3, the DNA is TGCGCCAGCAGCCCTTCCCCCTTCCGCCTAGCGGCCGGGGAGCTGTTTTTT. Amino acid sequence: CASSPSPFRLAAGELFF.

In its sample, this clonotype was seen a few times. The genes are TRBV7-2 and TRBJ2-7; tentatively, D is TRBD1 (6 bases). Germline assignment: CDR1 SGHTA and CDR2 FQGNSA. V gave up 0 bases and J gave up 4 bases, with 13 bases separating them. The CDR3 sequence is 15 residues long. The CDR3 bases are TGTGCCAGCAGCTTAGCGCAAGGCAGGGGTTACGAGCAGTACTTC. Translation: CASSLAQGRGYEQYF.

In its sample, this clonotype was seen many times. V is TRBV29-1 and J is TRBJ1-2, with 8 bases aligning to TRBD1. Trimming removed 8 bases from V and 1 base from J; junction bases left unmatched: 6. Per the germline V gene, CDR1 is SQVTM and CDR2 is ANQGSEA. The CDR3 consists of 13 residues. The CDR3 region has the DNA TGCAGCCTCCGGACAGGGAGTAACTATGGCTACACCTTC. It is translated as CSLRTGSNYGYTF.

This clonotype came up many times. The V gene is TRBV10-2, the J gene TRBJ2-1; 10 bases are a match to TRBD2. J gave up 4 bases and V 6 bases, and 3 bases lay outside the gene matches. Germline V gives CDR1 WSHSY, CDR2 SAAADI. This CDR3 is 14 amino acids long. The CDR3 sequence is CASRLAGEYNEQFF. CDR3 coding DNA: TGCGCCAGCAGGCTAGCGGGAGAGTACAATGAGCAGTTCTTC.

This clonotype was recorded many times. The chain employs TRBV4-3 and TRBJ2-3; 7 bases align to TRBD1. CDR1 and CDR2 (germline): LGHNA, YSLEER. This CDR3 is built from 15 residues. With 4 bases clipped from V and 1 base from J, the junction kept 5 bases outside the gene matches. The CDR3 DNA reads TGCGCCAGCAGCCGCGAGGGGGCAGGCACAGATACGCAGTATTTT. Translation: CASSREGAGTDTQYF.

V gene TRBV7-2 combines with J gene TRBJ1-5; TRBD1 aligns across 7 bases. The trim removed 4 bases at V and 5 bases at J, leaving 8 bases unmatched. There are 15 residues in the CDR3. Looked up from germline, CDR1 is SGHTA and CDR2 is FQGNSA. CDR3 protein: CASSSQTGMYQPQHF. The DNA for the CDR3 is TGTGCCAGCAGCTCCCAGACAGGGATGTATCAGCCCCAGCATTTT.

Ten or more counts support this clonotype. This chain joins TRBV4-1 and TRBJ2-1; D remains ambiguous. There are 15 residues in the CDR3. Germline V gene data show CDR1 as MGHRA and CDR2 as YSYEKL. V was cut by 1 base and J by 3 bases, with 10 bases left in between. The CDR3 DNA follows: TGCGCCAGCAGCCAAGTTGGGCGGTACTACAATGAGCAGTTCTTC. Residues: CASSQVGRYYNEQFF.

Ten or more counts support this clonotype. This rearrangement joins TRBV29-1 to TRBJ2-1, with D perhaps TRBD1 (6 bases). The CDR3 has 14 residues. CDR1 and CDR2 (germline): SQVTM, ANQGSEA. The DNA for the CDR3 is TGCCGTTGGTCGTTAAGGGGGTCCTACAATGAGCAGTTCTTC. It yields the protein CRWSLRGSYNEQFF.

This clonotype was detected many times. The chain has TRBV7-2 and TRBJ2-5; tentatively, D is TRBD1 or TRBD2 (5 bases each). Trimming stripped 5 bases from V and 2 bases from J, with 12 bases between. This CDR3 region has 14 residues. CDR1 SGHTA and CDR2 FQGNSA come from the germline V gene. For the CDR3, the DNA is TGTGCCAGCAGCCCAGGGACGGTACAAGAGACCCAGTACTTC. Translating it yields CASSPGTVQETQYF.

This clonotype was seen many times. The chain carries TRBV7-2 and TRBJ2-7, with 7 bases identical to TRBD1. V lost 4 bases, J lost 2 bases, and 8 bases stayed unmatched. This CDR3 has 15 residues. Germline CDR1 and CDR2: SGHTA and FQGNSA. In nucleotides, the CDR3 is TGTGCCAGCAGCTCGCCGGGACAGAGAACCTACGAGCAGTACTTC. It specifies CASSSPGQRTYEQYF. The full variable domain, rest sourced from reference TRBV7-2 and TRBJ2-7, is GAGVSQSPSNKVTEKGKDVELRCDPISGHTALYWYRQSLGQGLEFLIYFQGNSAPDKSGLPSDRFSAERTGGSVSTLTIQRTQQEDSAVYLCASSSPGQRTYEQYFGPGTRLTVT.

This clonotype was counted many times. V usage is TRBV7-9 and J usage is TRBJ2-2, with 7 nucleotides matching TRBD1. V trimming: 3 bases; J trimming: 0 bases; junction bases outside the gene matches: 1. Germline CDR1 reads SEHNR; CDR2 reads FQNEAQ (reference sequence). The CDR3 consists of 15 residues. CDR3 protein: CASSLGTANTGELFF. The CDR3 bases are TGTGCCAGCAGCTTGGGGACAGCGAACACCGGGGAGCTGTTTTTT.

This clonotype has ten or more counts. The CDR3: CASSSQQGITEAFF. The CDR3 nucleotides are TGTGCCAGCAGCTCCCAACAGGGGATCACTGAAGCTTTCTTT. This sequence joins TRBV5-5 and TRBJ1-1; 7 bases fit TRBD1. V gave up 3 bases and J gave up 4 bases; unmatched junction bases: 6. This CDR3 region has 14 residues. Germline V gene lookup returns CDR1 SGHKS and CDR2 YYEKEE (reference sequence). Full variable domain (outside the CDR3, taken from reference TRBV5-5 and TRBJ1-1): DAGVTQSPTHLIKTRGQQVTLRCSPISGHKSVSWYQQVLGQGPQFIFQYYEKEERGRGNFPDRFSARQFPNYSSELNVNALLLGDSALYLCASSSQQGITEAFFGQGTRLTVV.

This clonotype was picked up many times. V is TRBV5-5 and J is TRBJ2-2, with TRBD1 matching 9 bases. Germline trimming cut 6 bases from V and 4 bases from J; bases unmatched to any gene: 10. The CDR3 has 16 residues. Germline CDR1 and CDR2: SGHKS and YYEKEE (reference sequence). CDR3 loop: CASTVSGTGLTGELFF. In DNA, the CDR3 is TGTGCCAGCACCGTGTCCGGGACAGGGCTCACCGGGGAGCTGTTTTTT.

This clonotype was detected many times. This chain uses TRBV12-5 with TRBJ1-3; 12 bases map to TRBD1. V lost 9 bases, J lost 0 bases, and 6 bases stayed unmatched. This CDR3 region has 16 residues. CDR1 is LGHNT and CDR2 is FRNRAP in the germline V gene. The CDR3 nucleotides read TGTGCTAGCCGCAGGGACAGGGGGCTCTCTGGAAACACCATATATTTT. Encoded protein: CASRRDRGLSGNTIYF.

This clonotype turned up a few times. The CDR3 loop is CASSLSDRPYYGYTF. In DNA, the CDR3 is TGTGCCAGCAGCCTCTCCGACAGGCCCTACTATGGCTACACCTTC. The rearrangement links TRBV5-8 to TRBJ1-2, with D possibly matching TRBD1 (6 bases). The CDR3 spans 15 residues. With 4 bases removed from V and 3 bases from J, the gap between germline ends came to 16 bases. Germline assignment: CDR1 SGHTS and CDR2 YDEGEE.

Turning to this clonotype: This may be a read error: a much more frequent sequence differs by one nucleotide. This CDR3 is CASSYHRTRTDTKYF. CDR3 coding DNA: TGTGCCAGCAGTTACCACCGTACACGCACAGATACGAAGTATTTT. V and J are TRBV12-3 or TRBV12-4 and TRBJ2-3; unclear D gene. The CDR3 totals 15 residues.

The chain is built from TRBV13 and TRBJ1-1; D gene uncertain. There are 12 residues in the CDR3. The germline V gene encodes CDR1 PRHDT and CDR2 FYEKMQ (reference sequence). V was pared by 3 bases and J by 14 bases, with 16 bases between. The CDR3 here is CASSFTGRPRFF. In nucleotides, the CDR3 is TGTGCCAGCAGCTTTACGGGCAGGCCAAGGTTCTTT.

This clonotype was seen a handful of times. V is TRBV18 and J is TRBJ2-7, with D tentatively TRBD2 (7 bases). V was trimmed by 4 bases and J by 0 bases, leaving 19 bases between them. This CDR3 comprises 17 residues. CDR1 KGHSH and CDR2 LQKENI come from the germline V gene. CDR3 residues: CASSLALGGVGSYEQYF. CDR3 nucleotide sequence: TGTGCCAGCTCACTAGCCCTAGGGGGGGTCGGCTCCTACGAGCAGTACTTC.

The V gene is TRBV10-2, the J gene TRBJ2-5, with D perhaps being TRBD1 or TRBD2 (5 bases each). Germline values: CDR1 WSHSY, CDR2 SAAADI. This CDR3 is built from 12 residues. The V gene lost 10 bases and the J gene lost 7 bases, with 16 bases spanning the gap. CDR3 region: CATGDGVMTQYF. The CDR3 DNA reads TGCGCCACCGGGGACGGGGTGATGACCCAGTACTTC.

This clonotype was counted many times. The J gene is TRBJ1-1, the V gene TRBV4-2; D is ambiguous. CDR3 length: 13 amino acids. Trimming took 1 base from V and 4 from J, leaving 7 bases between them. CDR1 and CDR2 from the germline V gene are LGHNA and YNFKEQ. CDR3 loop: CASSQVSVTEAFF. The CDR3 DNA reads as TGTGCCAGCAGCCAAGTCTCGGTCACTGAAGCTTTCTTT.

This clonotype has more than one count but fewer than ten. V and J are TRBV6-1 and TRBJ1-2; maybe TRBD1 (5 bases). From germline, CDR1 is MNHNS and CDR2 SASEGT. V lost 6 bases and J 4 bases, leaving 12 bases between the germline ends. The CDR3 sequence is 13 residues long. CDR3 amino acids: CASRKTASYGYTF. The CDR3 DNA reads TGTGCCAGCAGAAAGACAGCGTCCTATGGCTACACCTTC.

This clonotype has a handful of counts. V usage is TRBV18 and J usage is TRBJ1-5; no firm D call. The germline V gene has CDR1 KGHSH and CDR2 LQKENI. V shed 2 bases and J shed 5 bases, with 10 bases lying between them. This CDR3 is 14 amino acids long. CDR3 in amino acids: CASSPSSADQPQHF. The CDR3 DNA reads TGTGCCAGCTCACCAAGCAGCGCGGATCAGCCCCAGCATTTT.

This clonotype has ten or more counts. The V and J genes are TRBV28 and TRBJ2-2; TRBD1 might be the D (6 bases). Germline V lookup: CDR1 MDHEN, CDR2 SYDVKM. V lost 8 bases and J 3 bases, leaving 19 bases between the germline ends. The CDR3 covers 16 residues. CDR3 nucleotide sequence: TGTGCCAGCGGTTCCGTCGGGACACATCACACCGGGGAGCTGTTTTTT. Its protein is CASGSVGTHHTGELFF.

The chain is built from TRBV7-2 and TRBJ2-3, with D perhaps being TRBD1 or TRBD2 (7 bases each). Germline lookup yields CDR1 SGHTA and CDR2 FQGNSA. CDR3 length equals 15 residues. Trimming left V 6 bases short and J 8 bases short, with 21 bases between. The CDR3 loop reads CASRPTSAQGVTQYF. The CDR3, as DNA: TGTGCCAGCAGACCCACTAGCGCCCAGGGGGTTACGCAGTATTTT.

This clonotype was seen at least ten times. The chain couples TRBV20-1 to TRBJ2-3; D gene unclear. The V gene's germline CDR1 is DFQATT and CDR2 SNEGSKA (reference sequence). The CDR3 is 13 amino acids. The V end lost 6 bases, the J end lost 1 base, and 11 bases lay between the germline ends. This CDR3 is CSAPVSGTDTQYF. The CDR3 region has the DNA TGCAGTGCCCCCGTGAGCGGCACAGATACGCAGTATTTT.

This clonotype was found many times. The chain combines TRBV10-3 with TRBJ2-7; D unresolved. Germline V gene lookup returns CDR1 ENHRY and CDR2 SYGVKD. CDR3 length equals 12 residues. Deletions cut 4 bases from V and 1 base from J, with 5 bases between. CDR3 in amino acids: CAISGQSYEQYF. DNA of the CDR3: TGTGCCATCAGTGGACAATCCTACGAGCAGTACTTC.

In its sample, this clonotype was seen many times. The DNA for the CDR3 is TGTGCCAGCAGCTTAGCCGCCGGCGACGAGCAGTACTTC. Translation gives CASSLAAGDEQYF. The rearrangement links TRBV7-6 to TRBJ2-7; D unclear. The V gene lost 0 bases and the J gene lost 5 bases, with 8 bases spanning the gap. The length of the CDR3 is 13 residues. The germline CDR1 and CDR2 sequences are SGHVS and FNYEAQ.

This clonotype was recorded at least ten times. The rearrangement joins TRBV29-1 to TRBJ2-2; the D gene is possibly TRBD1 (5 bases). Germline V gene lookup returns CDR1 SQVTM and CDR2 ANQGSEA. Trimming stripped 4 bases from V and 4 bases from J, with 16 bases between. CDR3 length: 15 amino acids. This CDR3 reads CSVGFTSTATGELFF. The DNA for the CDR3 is TGCAGCGTTGGTTTTACATCGACAGCCACCGGGGAGCTGTTTTTT.

Written as DNA, the CDR3 is TGTGCCTGGATTTCTCGTGGGGGATCCTCTGGAAACACCATATATTTT. Protein: CAWISRGGSSGNTIYF. The chain links TRBV30 to TRBJ1-3; maybe TRBD1 (5 bases). V lost 4 bases and J 0 bases, leaving 16 bases between the germline ends. This CDR3 region has 16 residues. Germline lookup yields CDR1 GTSNPN and CDR2 SVGIG (reference sequence). Supplemented by reference TRBV30 and TRBJ1-3, the full variable domain reads SQTIHQWPATLVQPVGSPLSLECTVEGTSNPNLYWYRQAAGRGLQLLFYSVGIGQISSEVPQNLSASRPQDRQFILSSKKLLLSDSGFYLCAWISRGGSSGNTIYFGEGSWLTVV.

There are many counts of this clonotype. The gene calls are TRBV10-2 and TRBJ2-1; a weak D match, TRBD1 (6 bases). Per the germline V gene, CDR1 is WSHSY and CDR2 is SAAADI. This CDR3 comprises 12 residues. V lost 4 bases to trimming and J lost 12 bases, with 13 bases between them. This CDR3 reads CASSGGLGAQFF. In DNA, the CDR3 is TGCGCCAGCAGTGGGGGCCTGGGGGCGCAGTTCTTC.

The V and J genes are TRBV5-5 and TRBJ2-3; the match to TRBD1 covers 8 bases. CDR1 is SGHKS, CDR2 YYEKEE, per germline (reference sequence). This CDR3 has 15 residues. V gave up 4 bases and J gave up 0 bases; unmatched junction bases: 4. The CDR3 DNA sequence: TGTGCCAGCAGCACAGGACAGGGCAGCACAGATACGCAGTATTTT. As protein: CASSTGQGSTDTQYF.